Below, 14 T cell receptor beta chains from the same sample are listed, as sequenced in a study of blood T cell repertoires in COVID-19. Profiling relied on immunoSEQ multiplex PCR, and the TCRdb table lists in-frame clones only, not all of them. The sample contains 100,000 to 120,000 clones, about 85% of which appear only once. Specimen: peripheral blood. The receptors come from a woman in her 70s with acute or convalescent COVID-19.

This clone was recorded once. The V call is TRBV5-4, the J call TRBJ1-2; D might be TRBD1 (5 bases). Germline V gene sequence: CDR1 SGHNT, CDR2 YYREEE (reference sequence). V gave up 0 bases and J gave up 7 bases, with 10 bases separating them. This CDR3 spans 13 amino acids. CDR3 in DNA: TGTGCCAGCAGCTTGGGGGCCCAGGGTGGCTACACCTTC. This codes for CASSLGAQGGYTF.

The rearrangement joins TRBV7-8 to TRBJ1-5; D might be TRBD1 (6 bases). V lost 2 bases and J 1 base, leaving 9 bases between the germline ends. CDR3 length equals 15 residues. Germline loops: CDR1 SGHVS, CDR2 FQNEAQ. The CDR3 region is CASSLRGASNQPQHF. DNA for the CDR3: TGTGCCAGCAGCTTACGGGGGGCAAGCAATCAGCCCCAGCATTTT.

There are a few counts of this clone. This chain links TRBV5-5 with TRBJ1-6; tentative D call: TRBD1 (6 bases). Trimming stripped 3 bases from V and 6 bases from J, with 13 bases between. The CDR3 contains 15 residues. Germline CDR1 is SGHKS and CDR2 is YYEKEE (reference sequence). CDR3 loop: CASSSQGTLNSPLHF. The CDR3 DNA sequence: TGTGCCAGCAGCTCACAGGGAACCCTTAATTCACCCCTCCACTTT.

This clone has just a few counts. V usage is TRBV6-4 and J usage is TRBJ2-3; weak D call: TRBD1 (5 bases). CDR1 is MRHNA and CDR2 is SNTAGT in the germline V gene. V lost 4 bases, J lost 2 bases, and 10 bases lay in between. There are 14 residues in the CDR3. CDR3 sequence reads: CASSGQSNTDTQYF. The CDR3 nucleotides are TGTGCCAGCAGTGGACAGTCTAACACAGATACGCAGTATTTT.

The V call is TRBV4-1, the J call TRBJ2-7, with 9 bases matching TRBD2. The V gene's germline CDR1 is MGHRA and CDR2 YSYEKL. CDR3 length equals 15 residues. V shed 4 bases, J shed 3 bases, and the junction held 7 bases outside the gene matches. CDR3 residues: CASSPLAGILYEQYF. In nucleotides, the CDR3 is TGCGCCAGCAGCCCTCTAGCGGGGATCCTCTACGAGCAGTACTTC.

V and J are TRBV28 and TRBJ1-2; maybe TRBD1 (5 bases). Germline V gene sequence: CDR1 MDHEN, CDR2 SYDVKM. This CDR3 region has 18 residues. V was shortened by 5 bases and J by 2 bases, with 24 bases between the two germline ends. The CDR3 bases are TGTGCCAGCAGTGGAGTGGTTTACGATCAGGGTGCGAACTATGGCTACACCTTC. Protein product: CASSGVVYDQGANYGYTF.

The chain carries TRBV6-1 and TRBJ2-1; TRBD2 aligns across 8 bases. After removal of 2 bases from V and 8 bases from J, the junction contained 5 bases not matched to a gene. Looked up from germline, CDR1 is MNHNS and CDR2 is SASEGT. The CDR3 covers 14 residues. This CDR3 reads CASSESGSGYEQFF. CDR3 DNA: TGTGCCAGCAGTGAAAGCGGGAGTGGCTATGAGCAGTTCTTC.

The V call is TRBV10-2, the J call TRBJ1-5, with a possible D match to TRBD1 (5 bases). The CDR3 totals 14 residues. Germline CDR1 is WSHSY and CDR2 is SAAADI. V was shortened by 3 bases and J by 1 base, with 7 bases between the two germline ends. CDR3 residues: CASSDGGSNQPQHF. The CDR3, as DNA: TGCGCCAGCAGTGATGGGGGGAGCAATCAGCCCCAGCATTTT.

The chain uses TRBV7-9 and TRBJ1-2; D is possibly TRBD1 (5 bases). Between the trimmed V and J ends, which lost 3 bases and 3 bases, there was a span of 11 bases. The CDR3 covers 14 residues. The germline V gene encodes CDR1 SEHNR and CDR2 FQNEAQ (reference sequence). The CDR3 DNA reads TGTGCCAGCAGCTTTCCGACAGACTACTATGGCTACACCTTC. This encodes CASSFPTDYYGYTF.

The chain recombines TRBV5-6 with TRBJ2-7, with 12 positions matching TRBD2. Germline-derived CDR1 and CDR2 are SGHDT and YYEEEE. The CDR3 contains 14 residues. V lost 2 bases and J lost 13; bases outside the gene matches: 10. This CDR3 is CASSFRTTSGGRYF. CDR3 nucleotides: TGTGCCAGCAGCTTCCGCACGACTAGCGGGGGTCGTTACTTC.

Remarks on this clone: This same CDR3 is encoded by further DNA sequences in the sample. As DNA, the CDR3 is TGTGCCAGCAGTCTCACAGGGGATGGCTACACCTTC. Translation: CASSLTGDGYTF. V is TRBV11-2 and J is TRBJ1-2; 7 nucleotides match TRBD1. The length of the CDR3 is 12 residues. V lost 6 bases, J lost 6 bases, and 4 bases stayed unmatched. The germline V gene encodes CDR1 SGHAT and CDR2 FQNNGV.

The chain uses TRBV28 and TRBJ1-1; unclear D gene. This CDR3 region has 13 residues. Germline CDR1 reads MDHEN; CDR2 reads SYDVKM. The V end was cut by 1 base, the J end by 5 bases, with 8 bases between. The CDR3 nucleotides are TGTGCCAGCAGTTTATCCTCGGGGACTGAAGCTTTCTTT. Its translation is CASSLSSGTEAFF.

The rearrangement joins TRBV7-2 to TRBJ1-5; TRBD1 matches 9 bases. Germline loops: CDR1 SGHTA, CDR2 FQGNSA. This CDR3 comprises 14 residues. The ends lost 5 bases at V and 6 bases at J; junction bases unmatched: 5. This CDR3 reads CASSRDRGSQPQHF. The CDR3 DNA reads as TGTGCCAGCAGCCGTGACAGGGGGAGTCAGCCCCAGCATTTT.

The chain has TRBV2 and TRBJ2-1, with TRBD1 identical over 7 bases. Germline CDR1 and CDR2: SNHLY and FYNNEI. This CDR3 has 15 amino acids. J lost 0 bases, V lost 4 bases, and 3 bases had no gene match. The CDR3 DNA is TGTGCCAGCAGTGGAGGGGGCGGCTCCTACAATGAGCAGTTCTTC. Translating it yields CASSGGGGSYNEQFF. Full variable domain (rest looked up from reference TRBV2 and TRBJ2-1): EPEVTQTPSHQVTQMGQEVILRCVPISNHLYFYWYRQILGQKVEFLVSFYNNEISEKSEIFDDQFSVERPDGSNFTLKIRSTKLEDSAMYFCASSGGGGSYNEQFFGPGTRLTVL.